Listed below are T cell receptor beta chains from one sample, sequenced in a study of T cells in Graves' hyperthyroidism and ophthalmopathy. TCRdb redid the calling of the multiplex PCR reads with MiXCR, one entry per CDR3 protein. This sample has around 350,000 distinct CDR3 sequences, with just under 25% found just once. The source material was blood. These receptors all stem from a man aged 50 to 60 with Graves' hyperthyroidism. Both conserved end residues are part of each CDR3. D genes are given only for firm matches. Some rows have no size entry. The others give once, few or many, or a class for an expanded clone.

d_gene	v_gene	abundance	j_gene	CDR3aa	CDR3nt
TRBD1	TRBV2	few	TRBJ2-7	CASRGQVEGEQYF	TGTGCCAGCAGAGGACAGGTCGAGGGAGAGCAGTACTTC
NA	TRBV7-2	few	TRBJ2-3	CASTLGPQTGTQYF	TGTGCCAGCACCCTCGGTCCTCAGACGGGTACGCAGTATTTT
NA	TRBV5-4	NA	TRBJ2-5	CASSPEGGKETQYF	TGTGCCAGCAGCCCGGAGGGCGGGAAGGAGACCCAGTACTTC
TRBD2	TRBV28	many	TRBJ2-4	CASSSFSSGSGNIQYF	TGTGCCAGCAGTTCTTTCTCTAGCGGGAGTGGAAACATTCAGTACTTC
NA	TRBV3-1	NA	TRBJ2-6	CASSQEGGESLTF	TGTGCCAGCAGCCAAGAGGGTGGTGAATCCCTGACTTTC
TRBD1	TRBV5-1	NA	TRBJ1-1	CASLPGQGMNTEAFF	TGCGCCAGCCTTCCGGGACAGGGTATGAACACTGAAGCTTTCTTT
NA	TRBV7-9	many	TRBJ2-1	CASSLSVGGTSDEQFF	TGTGCCAGCAGCCTAAGTGTGGGCGGGACGAGCGATGAGCAGTTCTTC
NA	TRBV15	NA	TRBJ2-2	CATSRNPNTGELFF	TGTGCCACCAGCCGTAACCCGAACACCGGGGAGCTGTTTTTT
NA	TRBV7-8	NA	TRBJ2-3	CASKLEIGTESTDTQYF	TGTGCCAGCAAGCTTGAGATTGGGACTGAGAGCACAGATACGCAGTATTTT
NA	TRBV7-8	many	TRBJ1-1	CASSYGGGNTEAFF	TGTGCCAGCAGCTATGGGGGGGGAAACACTGAAGCTTTCTTT
TRBD1	TRBV6-5	NA	TRBJ2-5	CASSYATGTGPQETQYF	TGTGCCAGCAGTTACGCTACCGGGACAGGGCCACAAGAGACCCAGTACTTC
TRBD1	TRBV28	many	TRBJ2-1	CASSPSGQGSYNEQFF	TGTGCCAGCAGCCCATCGGGACAGGGGTCCTACAATGAGCAGTTCTTC
NA	TRBV5-1	NA	TRBJ1-5	CASSLEANQPQHF	TGCGCCAGCAGCTTGGAGGCTAATCAGCCCCAGCATTTT
NA	TRBV5-5	few	TRBJ2-2	CASGSQGPVGELFF	TGTGCCAGCGGATCACAGGGTCCGGTCGGGGAGCTGTTTTTT
NA	TRBV11-3	few	TRBJ2-3	CASSQLWGQGDTQYF	TGTGCCAGCAGCCAGCTTTGGGGGCAAGGAGATACGCAGTATTTT
TRBD2	TRBV19	few	TRBJ2-7	CASRLAERYEQYF	TGTGCCAGCCGACTAGCGGAGCGCTACGAGCAGTACTTC
TRBD1	TRBV7-3	NA	TRBJ2-4	CASSPPGQQSIQYF	TGTGCCAGCAGCCCACCGGGACAGCAAAGCATTCAGTACTTC
TRBD2	TRBV12-3/TRBV12-4	many	TRBJ2-3	CASSKGLAISTDTQYF	TGTGCCAGCAGTAAGGGACTAGCGATAAGCACAGATACGCAGTATTTT
NA	TRBV20-1	NA	TRBJ2-5	CSASARTQYF	TGCAGTGCATCCGCGAGGACCCAGTACTTC
NA	TRBV5-1	NA	TRBJ2-5	CASSLDSGEGTQYF	TGCGCCAGCAGCTTGGATAGCGGTGAAGGGACCCAGTACTTC
NA	TRBV20-1	many	TRBJ2-3	CSARLTKNTDTQYF	TGCAGTGCTAGACTGACGAAAAACACAGATACGCAGTATTTT
TRBD2	TRBV11-2	NA	TRBJ2-1	CASSGLAADNEQFF	TGTGCCAGCAGTGGACTAGCGGCCGACAATGAGCAGTTCTTC
TRBD1	TRBV24-1	few	TRBJ2-1	CATSDSGQGYNEQFF	TGTGCCACCAGTGATTCTGGACAGGGTTACAATGAGCAGTTCTTC
NA	TRBV5-1	few	TRBJ2-6	CASSWDGSGANVLTF	TGCGCCAGCAGCTGGGACGGGTCTGGGGCCAACGTCCTGACTTTC
TRBD1	TRBV11-2	many	TRBJ2-1	CASSRRQGANNEQFF	TGTGCCAGCAGCCGACGACAGGGGGCTAACAATGAGCAGTTCTTC
TRBD1	TRBV7-2	many	TRBJ1-2	CASSLTGDYGYTF	TGTGCCAGCAGCTTAACAGGGGACTATGGCTACACCTTC